This TCR beta chain is drawn from a study of T cell changes during pregnancy in multiple sclerosis. The germline V gene encodes CDR1 PRHDT and CDR2 FYEKMQ (reference sequence). Unmatched junction bases numbered 2, after V lost 6 bases and J lost 0 bases. The CDR3 totals 13 residues. Libraries were prepared by immunoSEQ multiplex PCR; TCRdb keeps only in-frame clonotypes and omits some of them. The sample yields around 13,000 clones, 90% seen once. The chain carries TRBV13 and TRBJ2-7, with 7 bases aligning to TRBD2. The clonotype comes from a female donor in good health, enrolled as a control in a pregnancy study. The starting material was CD8+ T cells from peripheral blood mononuclear cells, obtained after pregnancy. CDR3 protein: CASSSGSSYEQYF. The CDR3 DNA sequence: TGTGCCAGCAGTAGCGGGTCCTCCTACGAGCAGTACTTC.